The 27 T cell receptor beta chains listed next were all sequenced from one sample in a study of blood T cell repertoires in COVID-19. Here immunoSEQ multiplex PCR was the method, and the copy in TCRdb shows in-frame clones only, minus some. This table holds approximately 300,000 clones, 80% to 90% found once. The specimen was peripheral blood. These receptors all stem from a man younger than 35 who had recovered from COVID-19.

The chain combines TRBV7-3 with TRBJ2-1; D might be TRBD1 (6 bases). The V end was cut by 2 bases, the J end by 0 bases, with 17 bases between. In germline, CDR1 is SGHTA, CDR2 FQGTGA. This CDR3 has 18 residues. CDR3 protein: CASSLSSGGGLSYNEQFF. Here the CDR3 DNA reads TGTGCCAGCAGCTTATCTTCTGGGGGCGGCCTCTCCTACAATGAGCAGTTCTTC.

The V call is TRBV3-1 (or the pseudogene TRBV3-2), the J call TRBJ1-2, with D perhaps matching TRBD1 (5 bases). The ends were cut back, 6 bases at V and 2 bases at J, with 13 bases in the middle. Germline V gene data show CDR1 as LGHDT and CDR2 as YNNKEL (reference sequence). The CDR3 runs to 14 residues. The CDR3 nucleotides read TGTGCCAGCAGACCTACCGACAGCAACTATGGCTACACCTTC. Its protein product is CASRPTDSNYGYTF.

The chain couples TRBV7-2 to TRBJ2-7; TRBD2 matches at 11 bases. V lost 5 bases and J lost 3; bases outside the gene matches: 3. The CDR3 has 14 amino acids. Germline lookup yields CDR1 SGHTA and CDR2 FQGNSA. CDR3 amino acids: CASSPTSGDYEQYF. The CDR3 bases are TGTGCCAGCAGCCCGACTAGCGGGGACTACGAGCAGTACTTC.

The chain employs TRBV15 and TRBJ1-1, with 12 bases aligning to TRBD1. Germline CDR1 and CDR2: LNHNV and YYDKDF (reference sequence). The J segment lost 11 bases and the V segment lost 0 bases, leaving 4 bases of the junction unmatched. This CDR3 spans 14 amino acids. The CDR3 nucleotides are TGTGCCACCAGCAGAGAAGGGACAGGGGGCCGGGCTTTCTTT. It yields the protein CATSREGTGGRAFF. Variable domain in full (rest from reference TRBV15 and TRBJ1-1): DAMVIQNPRYQVTQFGKPVTLSCSQTLNHNVMYWYQQKSSQAPKLLFHYYDKDFNNEADTPDNFQSRRPNTSFCFLDIRSPGLGDTAMYLCATSREGTGGRAFFGQGTRLTVV.

The chain is built from TRBV7-8 and TRBJ1-2; TRBD1 matches at 9 bases. CDR3 length equals 17 residues. The junction had 9 bases not matched to a gene; V was cut back by 1 base and J by 3 bases. From germline, CDR1 is SGHVS and CDR2 FQNEAQ. CDR3 coding DNA: TGTGCCAGCAGCTTAGTGCGGACAGGGGTCGTCGACTATGGCTACACCTTC. Its translation: CASSLVRTGVVDYGYTF.

The genes are TRBV28 and TRBJ2-5; TRBD2 matches 11 bases. V lost 5 bases to trimming and J lost 2 bases; unmatched junction nucleotides: 7. The CDR3 covers 16 residues. Looked up from germline, CDR1 is MDHEN and CDR2 is SYDVKM. CDR3 sequence: CASSTTGLAEQETQYF. CDR3 DNA sequence: TGTGCCAGCAGTACGACGGGACTAGCGGAGCAAGAGACCCAGTACTTC.

The J gene is TRBJ2-7, the V gene TRBV5-5, with D tentatively TRBD1 (5 bases). V lost 4 bases and J 2 bases, leaving 13 bases between the germline ends. The CDR3 totals 14 residues. Germline loops: CDR1 SGHKS, CDR2 YYEKEE (reference sequence). CDR3 region: CASSVQGGPYEQYF. In nucleotides, the CDR3 is TGTGCCAGCAGCGTCCAGGGTGGCCCCTACGAGCAGTACTTC.

The chain links TRBV20-1 to TRBJ2-1, with a possible D match to TRBD2 (7 bases). Germline CDR1 and CDR2: DFQATT and SNEGSKA (reference sequence). This CDR3 has 14 amino acids. Trimming cost V 3 bases and J 8 bases, with 17 bases left between them. The CDR3 DNA follows: TGCAGTGCTAGTTTAGGAGGGGGGGGCGATGAGCAGTTCTTC. It translates to CSASLGGGGDEQFF.

This chain connects TRBV7-2 to TRBJ2-2; 10 bases are shared with TRBD1. V was clipped by 0 bases and J by 6 bases; unmatched bases: 4. The CDR3 length is 16 residues. In germline, CDR1 is SGHTA, CDR2 FQGNSA. CDR3 DNA: TGTGCCAGCAGCTTAGCCGGGACAGGGGTCGCCGGGGAGCTGTTTTTT. This translates into CASSLAGTGVAGELFF. The whole variable domain, remainder taken from reference TRBV7-2 and TRBJ2-2, is GAGVSQSPSNKVTEKGKDVELRCDPISGHTALYWYRQSLGQGLEFLIYFQGNSAPDKSGLPSDRFSAERTGGSVSTLTIQRTQQEDSAVYLCASSLAGTGVAGELFFGEGSRLTVL.

V is TRBV5-1 and J is TRBJ1-1; D is ambiguous. Germline values: CDR1 SGHRS, CDR2 YFSETQ. This CDR3 region has 14 residues. The V gene lost 1 base and the J gene lost 6 bases, with 13 bases spanning the gap. CDR3 sequence reads: CASSLSQDTAEAFF. DNA for the CDR3: TGCGCCAGCAGCTTGAGCCAGGATACGGCTGAAGCTTTCTTT.

The V and J genes are TRBV5-1 and TRBJ2-7; 8 bases agree with TRBD2. In germline, CDR1 is SGHRS, CDR2 YFSETQ. The CDR3 is 15 residues long. V gave up 3 bases and J gave up 5 bases; unmatched junction bases: 10. As DNA, the CDR3 is TGCGCCAGCAGCTCTCCGGGACTAGATTTCGACGAGCAGTACTTC. This translates into CASSSPGLDFDEQYF.

V is TRBV19 and J is TRBJ1-3, with TRBD1 matching over 8 bases. V lost 4 bases to trimming and J lost 2 bases; unmatched junction nucleotides: 4. CDR3 size: 15 residues. Germline V CDR1 and CDR2: LNHDA, SQIVND (reference sequence). The CDR3 protein is CASSTTGATGNTIYF. The CDR3, as DNA: TGTGCCAGTAGTACGACAGGGGCGACTGGAAACACCATATATTTT.

The V and J genes are TRBV15 and TRBJ1-1; D remains unclear. Germline V gives CDR1 LNHNV, CDR2 YYDKDF (reference sequence). V lost 1 base, J lost 0 bases, and 18 bases lay in between. CDR3 length: 18 residues. This CDR3 reads CATSRVRGIPLMNTEAFF. CDR3 DNA sequence: TGTGCCACCAGCAGAGTACGGGGTATTCCCCTCATGAACACTGAAGCTTTCTTT.

The gene calls are TRBV5-6 and TRBJ2-7; maybe TRBD1 (5 bases). From germline, CDR1 is SGHDT and CDR2 YYEEEE. CDR3 length: 14 amino acids. V was clipped by 0 bases and J by 3 bases, with 10 bases between them. DNA for the CDR3: TGTGCCAGCAGCTTGGCAGGGTCCTTCTACGAGCAGTACTTC. This gives the protein CASSLAGSFYEQYF.

V is TRBV5-1 and J is TRBJ2-3; D possibly corresponds to TRBD2 (7 bases). Germline V lookup: CDR1 SGHRS, CDR2 YFSETQ. Trimming pared 2 bases from V and 3 bases from J, leaving 16 bases between. The CDR3 extends over 16 amino acids. CDR3 bases: TGCGCCAGCAGCTTAAGGGGGGGAAAGAGTACAGATACGCAGTATTTT. It specifies CASSLRGGKSTDTQYF.

This chain joins TRBV6-5 and TRBJ1-1; the D gene is possibly TRBD1 (5 bases). CDR3 length: 13 residues. Trimming stripped 7 bases from V and 1 base from J, with 10 bases between. Germline V gene data show CDR1 as MNHEY and CDR2 as SVGAGI. The CDR3 DNA reads TGTGCCAGCACCTGGACAAGGAACACTGAAGCTTTCTTT. It encodes CASTWTRNTEAFF.

The sample holds one count of this clone. This chain joins TRBV11-2 and TRBJ1-1; a possible D gene is TRBD1 (5 bases). Germline CDR1 SGHAT, CDR2 FQNNGV. V lost 1 base to trimming and J lost 5 bases, with 8 bases between them. The CDR3 extends over 13 amino acids. The CDR3 DNA is TGTGCCAGCAGCTTAGCCAGGGTAACTGAAGCTTTCTTT. Translated: CASSLARVTEAFF.

This chain links TRBV4-2 with TRBJ2-3; D is uncertain. V lost 0 bases to trimming and J lost 1 base, with 8 bases between them. Germline V lookup: CDR1 LGHNA, CDR2 YNFKEQ. The CDR3 is 15 residues long. The CDR3 DNA reads TGTGCCAGCAGCCAAGATCCCCTTGGCACAGATACGCAGTATTTT. It codes for CASSQDPLGTDTQYF.

The rearrangement joins TRBV30 to TRBJ2-1; 7 bases are a match to TRBD2. The CDR3 length is 13 residues. V lost 4 bases to trimming and J lost 6 bases; unmatched junction nucleotides: 6. Germline V gene sequence: CDR1 GTSNPN, CDR2 SVGIG (reference sequence). The CDR3 reads CAWTAGVGNEQFF. The CDR3 nucleotides read TGTGCCTGGACGGCGGGAGTAGGCAATGAGCAGTTCTTC.

The chain is built from TRBV7-7 and TRBJ2-7, with 9 bases lining up with TRBD2. Trimming cost V 3 bases and J 1 base; bases outside gene matches: 4. The germline gives CDR1 SSHAT, CDR2 FNYEAQ (reference sequence). CDR3 length equals 15 residues. CDR3 loop: CASSFGAGGSYEQYF. In DNA form, the CDR3 reads TGTGCCAGCAGCTTCGGGGCGGGAGGGTCCTACGAGCAGTACTTC.

The chain has TRBV7-9 and TRBJ1-3, with D unresolved. The length of the CDR3 is 13 residues. Germline CDR1 and CDR2: SEHNR and FQNEAQ (reference sequence). Trimming took 11 bases from V and 3 from J, leaving 14 bases between them. This CDR3 is CAAGRNHGNTIYF. CDR3 nucleotide sequence: TGTGCCGCGGGCAGGAACCATGGAAACACCATATATTTT.

V and J are TRBV27 and TRBJ1-1; TRBD1 agrees at 12 bases. The CDR3 sequence is 17 residues long. Germline loops: CDR1 MNHEY, CDR2 SMNVEV (reference sequence). The V gene end was trimmed by 6 bases and the J gene end by 0 bases; junction bases not matched to a gene: 8. CDR3 nucleotides: TGTGCCAGCAGCTTCCGGGGACAGGGGGCCCTGAACACTGAAGCTTTCTTT. Translation gives CASSFRGQGALNTEAFF.

This clone has only one observation. V usage is TRBV6-5 and J usage is TRBJ2-5, with D maybe TRBD2 (5 bases). V gave up 6 bases and J gave up 5 bases, with 13 bases separating them. The CDR3 sequence is 13 residues long. Per germline, CDR1 MNHEY and CDR2 SVGAGI. CDR3 in amino acids: CASRVPGLETQYF. The CDR3 DNA reads TGTGCCAGCAGGGTACCGGGGTTGGAGACCCAGTACTTC.

This clone was seen just once. This chain joins TRBV7-9 and TRBJ2-7; D not certain. The V end lost 2 bases, the J end lost 2 bases, and 10 bases lay between the germline ends. CDR1 is SEHNR and CDR2 is FQNEAQ in the germline V gene (reference sequence). The CDR3 consists of 14 residues. DNA for the CDR3: TGTGCCAGCAGCTTACGTGACATCACCTACGAGCAGTACTTC. This codes for CASSLRDITYEQYF.

There are a few counts of this clone. This rearrangement joins TRBV19 to TRBJ2-1, with 9 bases lining up with TRBD1. V was pared by 4 bases and J by 9 bases, with 10 bases of the junction left unmatched. Germline CDR1 reads LNHDA; CDR2 reads SQIVND (reference sequence). This CDR3 comprises 15 residues. The CDR3 loop reads CASSTTWDRVSEQFF. DNA for the CDR3: TGTGCCAGTAGTACGACCTGGGACAGGGTCAGTGAGCAGTTCTTC. Full variable domain (outside the CDR3, taken from reference TRBV19 and TRBJ2-1): DGGITQSPKYLFRKEGQNVTLSCEQNLNHDAMYWYRQDPGQGLRLIYYSQIVNDFQKGDIAEGYSVSREKKESFPLTVTSAQKNPTAFYLCASSTTWDRVSEQFFGPGTRLTVL.

This chain's CDR3 is CAWSGETGGVTEAFF. CDR3 nucleotide sequence: TGTGCCTGGAGTGGAGAGACAGGGGGCGTTACTGAAGCTTTCTTT. The V gene is TRBV30, the J gene TRBJ1-1, with 10 nucleotides matching TRBD1. V lost 1 base to trimming and J lost 5 bases; unmatched junction nucleotides: 7. Germline loops: CDR1 GTSNPN, CDR2 SVGIG (reference sequence). The CDR3 has 15 residues.

The sample holds a few counts of this clone. The chain couples TRBV25-1 to TRBJ1-6; D gene uncertain. This CDR3 has 12 residues. Trimming took 3 bases from V and 7 from J, leaving 4 bases between them. The germline V gene encodes CDR1 MGHDK and CDR2 SYGVNS. The CDR3 DNA follows: TGTGCCAGCAGTGACCTAAATTCACCCCTCCACTTT. Translation gives CASSDLNSPLHF. Filled out from reference TRBV25-1 and TRBJ1-6, the complete variable domain reads EADIYQTPRYLVIGTGKKITLECSQTMGHDKMYWYQQDPGMELHLIHYSYGVNSTEKGDLSSESTVSRIRTEHFPLTLESARPSHTSQYLCASSDLNSPLHFGNGTRLTVT.